Here is one T cell receptor beta chain with its context. Which antigen it targets is not known. Base qualities are missing; no much larger clone stands one base away. The data were obtained in a study of technical replicates of blood from several donors (dated by TCRdb to the late 2010s). Library generation was performed with the immunoSEQ multiplex PCR assay. Here the immuneACCESS table is served through TCRdb, limited to in-frame sequences with V and J called. Missing clones are a known gap in these copies; in checked studies unresolved V genes cover under half, and the rest lacks a known reason. A total of under 90,000 clones appear in this sample, about 95% of them only once. The biggest ten clones account for 0.25% of the sample. This receptor was identified in a human donor in good health. Sequenced: T cells isolated from PBMCs.

The CDR3 protein is CASGLPPVTDTQYF. The nucleotide sequence is given as TGTGCTAGTGGTTTGCCCCCCGTCACAGATACGCAGTATTTT. In this chain, TRBV12-5 is recombined with TRBJ2-3; the D gene cannot be named for sure. Taken from cysteine to phenylalanine, the CDR3 has 14 residues. Left in the record is the CDR3 DNA by itself, 42 bases read in frame from the first base. Between the V and J ends, shortened by 2 bases and 2 bases respectively, the junction contains 8 bases. The germline V gene gives CDR1 as LGHNT and CDR2 as FRNRAP.